This T cell receptor (beta chain) comes out of a study of yellow fever vaccine responses in identical twins. TCRdb used MiXCR to reprocess the RT-PCR reads, holding one entry per CDR3 protein. Among 3,500 to 5,000 distinct CDR3 sequences, over 75% were seen once, and the ten largest hold 2.9%. As regards this clonotype: Its antigen remains unidentified.

Study-level results: Twins' T cell vaccine responses reportedly looked partly convergent, partly personalized.

CDR1 and CDR2 from the germline V gene are SGHAT and FQNNGV. This CDR3 has 14 residues. V lost 5 bases and J 11 bases, leaving 16 bases between the germline ends. The rearrangement uses TRBV11-2 and TRBJ1-6; maybe TRBD1 (5 bases). The material was T cells from blood (PBMCs), unsorted or a sorted subset (not recorded which), obtained before or after yellow fever vaccination (not recorded which). This TCR was recovered from a woman younger than 35 who received the yellow fever vaccine. DNA for the CDR3: TGTGCCAGCAGCCCCGACAGCGTGAGTGCACCCCTCCACTTT. As protein: CASSPDSVSAPLHF. Full variable domain (remainder filled in from reference TRBV11-2 and TRBJ1-6): EAGVAQSPRYKIIEKRQSVAFWCNPISGHATLYWYQQILGQGPKLLIQFQNNGVVDDSQLPKDRFSAERLKGVDSTLKIQPAKLEDSAVYLCASSPDSVSAPLHFGNGTRLTVT.